The 22 T cell receptor beta chains given below trace back to one sample, sequenced in a study of technical replicates of blood from a few donors. The assay was immunoSEQ multiplex PCR, and TCRdb's table has in-frame clones only and misses some. There are around 90,000 clones in the sample; 90% to 95% occur only once, and 0.25% lies in the top ten. The sample taken for sequencing was T cells isolated from PBMCs. The source of these receptors is a human donor in good health.

This chain uses TRBV29-1 with TRBJ1-1, with TRBD1 matching over 9 bases. The V gene's germline CDR1 is SQVTM and CDR2 ANQGSEA. The CDR3 is made up of 13 amino acids. V was pared by 6 bases and J by 2 bases, with 4 bases of the junction left unmatched. CDR3 amino acids: CSVRTGVNTEAFF. CDR3 nucleotide sequence: TGCAGCGTACGGACAGGGGTTAACACTGAAGCTTTCTTT.

The CDR3 sequence is CASSSGRSNTDTQYF. The CDR3 DNA reads as TGTGCCAGCTCATCGGGGAGGAGCAACACAGATACGCAGTATTTT. The genes are TRBV7-3 and TRBJ2-3, with D possibly TRBD2 on 6 matching bases. CDR3 size: 15 residues. The germline CDR1 and CDR2 sequences are SGHTA and FQGTGA. V was cut by 8 bases and J by 2 bases, with 17 bases left in between.

The chain couples TRBV5-1 to TRBJ1-4; the D is unclear. Germline CDR1 is SGHRS and CDR2 is YFSETQ. Trimming took 5 bases from V and 0 from J, leaving 14 bases between them. This CDR3 has 16 amino acids. CDR3 loop: CASRGGSGATNEKLFF. The CDR3 bases are TGCGCCAGCAGGGGAGGGAGCGGCGCAACTAATGAAAAACTGTTTTTT.

V usage is TRBV7-8 and J usage is TRBJ2-3; 7 bases line up with TRBD1. The CDR3 spans 12 residues. V was pared by 5 bases and J by 12 bases, with 8 bases of the junction left unmatched. CDR1 and CDR2 (germline): SGHVS, FQNEAQ. CDR3 residues: CASSHGTANQYF. For the CDR3, the DNA is TGTGCCAGCAGCCATGGGACAGCCAATCAGTATTTT.

The chain joins TRBV21-1 to TRBJ1-5; the DNA was not compared with TRBD1, the D call given in the table. TRBV21-1 is deemed a pseudogene. CDR3 size: 17 residues. DNA for the CDR3: TGTGCCACCGAGAAAAGGAGGGGGACAGGGGCTTATCAGCCCCAGCATTTT. Protein: CATEKRRGTGAYQPQHF.

The gene calls are TRBV27 and TRBJ2-7, with TRBD2 as a possible D gene (7 bases). The CDR3 spans 15 residues. Trimming took 6 bases from V and 1 from J, leaving 16 bases between them. The germline V gene encodes CDR1 MNHEY and CDR2 SMNVEV (reference sequence). The CDR3 sequence: CASRSRGAGSYEQYF. The CDR3 bases are TGTGCCAGCAGGTCCCGGGGGGCCGGGTCCTACGAGCAGTACTTC.

The chain combines TRBV19 with TRBJ1-5; no clear D gene. The CDR3 consists of 11 residues. CDR1 is LNHDA and CDR2 is SQIVND in the germline V gene (reference sequence). Trimming took off 3 bases at V and 6 bases at J, with 3 bases between the two ends. For the CDR3, the DNA is TGTGCCAGTAGTATTAGTCAGCCCCAGCATTTT. Amino acid sequence: CASSISQPQHF.

This sequence joins TRBV28 and TRBJ2-7, with D perhaps TRBD1 (6 bases). Germline loops: CDR1 MDHEN, CDR2 SYDVKM. V lost 2 bases, J lost 6 bases, and 8 bases lay in between. The CDR3 extends over 12 amino acids. Here the CDR3 DNA reads TGTGCCAGCAGTTTAATCAGGGGCGAGCAGTACTTC. Translated, it gives CASSLIRGEQYF.

The V call is TRBV9, the J call TRBJ2-2; 8 bases line up with TRBD2. Germline V CDR1 and CDR2: SGDLS, YYNGEE. J lost 7 bases, V lost 0 bases, and 17 bases had no gene match. CDR3 length: 19 residues. The chain's CDR3 is CASSVAWGSGTVVGGELFF. The CDR3 nucleotides are TGTGCCAGCAGCGTAGCTTGGGGTAGCGGGACGGTGGTTGGCGGGGAGCTGTTTTTT.

The V gene is TRBV2, the J gene TRBJ1-4; D is unresolved. The CDR3 length is 16 residues. Germline V CDR1 and CDR2: SNHLY, FYNNEI. Trimming pared 3 bases from V and 10 bases from J, leaving 21 bases between. CDR3 loop: CASSESSSGMVRKLFF. CDR3 nucleotides: TGTGCCAGCAGTGAGTCCAGCTCGGGGATGGTTCGAAAACTGTTTTTT.

The V call is TRBV11-2, the J call TRBJ1-2; 7 nucleotides line up with TRBD1. The CDR3 contains 17 residues. CDR1 and CDR2 (germline): SGHAT, FQNNGV. After removal of 2 bases from V and 6 bases from J, the junction contained 15 bases not matched to a gene. DNA of the CDR3: TGTGCCAGCAGCTTATTCCTAACCGCTGGACAGGAAAATGGCTACACCTTC. This encodes CASSLFLTAGQENGYTF.

This chain joins TRBV2 and TRBJ2-2, with a weak D call TRBD2 (5 bases). V lost 8 bases to trimming and J lost 4 bases, with 14 bases between them. From germline, CDR1 is SNHLY and CDR2 FYNNEI. This CDR3 contains 14 residues. CDR3 protein: CASGNTRTTGELFF. Written as DNA, the CDR3 is TGTGCCAGCGGAAACACTAGGACCACCGGGGAGCTGTTTTTT.

The chain recombines TRBV11-2 with TRBJ2-7; 7 nucleotides match TRBD1. V was pared by 5 bases and J by 6 bases, with 7 bases of the junction left unmatched. CDR1 and CDR2 (germline): SGHAT, FQNNGV. There are 13 residues in the CDR3. The CDR3 reads CASSLTGLGEQYF. In nucleotides, the CDR3 is TGTGCCAGCAGCCTGACAGGGCTTGGCGAGCAGTACTTC.

The V and J genes are TRBV11-2 and TRBJ2-2; no firm D call. This CDR3 comprises 13 residues. The germline V gene has CDR1 SGHAT and CDR2 FQNNGV. V was shortened by 6 bases and J by 8 bases, with 13 bases between the two germline ends. The CDR3 DNA reads TGTGCCAGCAGGCCCCCCGGGTCAGGGGAGCTGTTTTTT. Amino acids: CASRPPGSGELFF.

The chain employs TRBV6-1 and TRBJ1-4; 7 bases align to TRBD1. Germline CDR1 is MNHNS and CDR2 is SASEGT. The trim removed 2 bases at V and 8 bases at J, leaving 5 bases unmatched. The CDR3 totals 14 residues. The CDR3 is CASSERRGREKLFF. As DNA, the CDR3 is TGTGCCAGCAGTGAAAGAAGGGGGCGGGAAAAACTGTTTTTT.

This clone occurred once. This chain links TRBV27 with TRBJ2-4, with 12 bases identical to TRBD2. After removal of 4 bases from V and 6 bases from J, the junction contained 16 bases not matched to a gene. The V gene's germline CDR1 is MNHEY and CDR2 SMNVEV (reference sequence). CDR3 size: 19 residues. CDR3 amino acids: CASSSVRLAGAGSGNIQYF. The CDR3 region has the DNA TGTGCCAGCAGTTCAGTGAGACTAGCGGGAGCTGGTTCCGGAAACATTCAGTACTTC.

The chain joins TRBV7-6 to TRBJ2-7, with 9 positions matching TRBD2. Trimming took 2 bases from V and 4 from J; bases not matched to a gene: 9. Germline assignment: CDR1 SGHVS and CDR2 FNYEAQ. The CDR3 has 16 residues. CDR3 sequence: CASSLRSGREGYEQYF. The CDR3 bases are TGTGCCAGCAGCTTAAGGTCGGGGCGGGAGGGATACGAGCAGTACTTC.

The V call is TRBV2, the J call TRBJ2-2; the D gene is possibly TRBD2 (6 bases). V lost 2 bases, J lost 8 bases, and 15 bases lay in between. CDR3 size: 15 residues. CDR1 is SNHLY, CDR2 FYNNEI, per germline. The CDR3 nucleotides read TGTGCCAGCAGTGAATCACGCGGGACGGGGGGGGAGCTGTTTTTT. This sequence encodes CASSESRGTGGELFF.

Regarding this clone: The germline gene is not matched at one end of the junction; a read error may be the cause. This chain uses TRBV7-7 with TRBJ2-5; D is unclear. The length of the CDR3 is 13 residues. Germline V lookup: CDR1 SSHAT, CDR2 FNYEAQ (reference sequence). CDR3 nucleotide sequence: TGTGCTAGCAGCTTTGCCAGCGAAGAGACCCAGTACTTC. Its translation: CASSFASEETQYF.

This clone was seen a single time. J is TRBJ1-2 and V is TRBV27; D gene ambiguous. The CDR3 covers 13 residues. With 3 bases removed from V and 8 bases from J, the gap between germline ends came to 13 bases. Germline CDR1 reads MNHEY; CDR2 reads SMNVEV (reference sequence). The CDR3 is CASSFSQFGGYTF. CDR3 coding DNA: TGTGCCAGCAGTTTCAGTCAGTTTGGCGGCTACACCTTC.

The V call is TRBV15, the J call TRBJ1-4; TRBD1 aligns across 8 bases. Germline trimming cut 2 bases from V and 5 bases from J; bases unmatched to any gene: 7. The CDR3 spans 16 residues. The germline V gene has CDR1 LNHNV and CDR2 YYDKDF (reference sequence). In DNA form, the CDR3 reads TGTGCCACCAGCAGACAAAGGGACAGGAGAAATGAAAAACTGTTTTTT. Its translation is CATSRQRDRRNEKLFF. Together with reference TRBV15 and TRBJ1-4, the CDR3 gives the full variable domain: DAMVIQNPRYQVTQFGKPVTLSCSQTLNHNVMYWYQQKSSQAPKLLFHYYDKDFNNEADTPDNFQSRRPNTSFCFLDIRSPGLGDTAMYLCATSRQRDRRNEKLFFGSGTQLSVL.

The chain employs TRBV27 and TRBJ2-7; TRBD1 aligns across 9 bases. With V trimmed by 5 bases and J by 6 bases, 8 bases remained unmatched. Germline values: CDR1 MNHEY, CDR2 SMNVEV (reference sequence). There are 14 residues in the CDR3. DNA of the CDR3: TGTGCCAGCAGTCCCGACAGGGGGTCCATCGAGCAGTACTTC. This gives the protein CASSPDRGSIEQYF.